This T cell receptor (beta chain) originates from a study of early stage breast cancer tumors. For the study at large: Among around 12 ER+/PR+/HER2- tumors, eight were ductal, four lobular.

Notes on the study in general: Compared with adjacent normal breast tissue, tumors showed 2.5 to 3-fold greater T cell density and higher clonality.

The length of the CDR3 is 15 residues. Germline V gene sequence: CDR1 SGHDT, CDR2 YYEEEE. After removal of 3 bases from V and 2 bases from J, the junction contained 7 bases not matched to a gene. As for this clone: The antigen remains undetermined.

TCRdb keeps only in-frame clones here, not all; method: immunoSEQ multiplex PCR. The sample records about 21,000 clones, about 80% being singletons. This receptor was identified in a person in their sixties or seventies with breast cancer. The sample comprised blood. The rearrangement joins TRBV5-6 to TRBJ2-5, with 7 positions matching TRBD1. Here the CDR3 DNA reads TGTGCCAGCAGCTCAGCGACAGGGAATCAAGAGACCCAGTACTTC. The encoded protein is CASSSATGNQETQYF.